These 9 T cell receptor beta chains came from one sample sequenced in a study of cytomegalovirus exposure and HLA in healthy donors. This PCR relied on a set of 60 Vbeta primers and 13 Jbeta primers. TCRdb's copy holds only in-frame clones and misses some; the assay was immunoSEQ multiplex PCR. The sample includes about 90,000 clones, more than 65% seen only once; the top ten take more than 15%. The specimen was PBMCs. All receptors come from a woman under 30 in good health and CMV-seropositive.

The CDR3 reads CATSKPLPGGPTYEQYF. The CDR3 coding sequence is TGTGCCACCAGCAAACCCCTTCCGGGGGGGCCAACCTACGAGCAGTACTTC. V is TRBV15 and J is TRBJ2-7; 8 nucleotides match TRBD2. Germline V gene data show CDR1 as LNHNV and CDR2 as YYDKDF (reference sequence). Unmatched junction bases numbered 13, after V lost 4 bases and J lost 2 bases. The CDR3 contains 17 residues.

This rearrangement joins TRBV6-5 to TRBJ1-2; 7 nucleotides align to TRBD1. Per the germline V gene, CDR1 is MNHEY and CDR2 is SVGAGI. The CDR3 length is 15 residues. With V trimmed by 6 bases and J by 1 base, 8 bases remained unmatched. DNA of the CDR3: TGTGCCAGCAGCAGTCCGGGACAGCTTAACTATGGCTACACCTTC. Protein sequence: CASSSPGQLNYGYTF.

The chain joins TRBV7-2 to TRBJ2-3; a weak D match, TRBD2 (6 bases). The CDR3 extends over 13 amino acids. Between the trimmed V and J ends, which lost 3 bases and 7 bases, there was a span of 11 bases. Looked up from germline, CDR1 is SGHTA and CDR2 is FQGNSA. CDR3 DNA: TGTGCCAGCAGCTTGGAGGGCCCCCATACGCAGTATTTT. The encoded protein is CASSLEGPHTQYF. Drawing the rest from reference TRBV7-2 and TRBJ2-3, the complete variable domain is GAGVSQSPSNKVTEKGKDVELRCDPISGHTALYWYRQSLGQGLEFLIYFQGNSAPDKSGLPSDRFSAERTGGSVSTLTIQRTQQEDSAVYLCASSLEGPHTQYFGPGTRLTVL.

This sequence joins TRBV7-9 and TRBJ1-2, with D possibly TRBD1 on 6 matching bases. Germline CDR1 is SEHNR and CDR2 is FQNEAQ (reference sequence). Trimming removed 4 bases from V and 4 bases from J, with 10 bases in between. The CDR3 length is 13 residues. CDR3 bases: TGTGCCAGCAGCTCAGGGGTACTCTATGGCTACACCTTC. Its translation: CASSSGVLYGYTF. Full variable domain (missing parts from reference TRBV7-9 and TRBJ1-2): DTGVSQNPRHKITKRGQNVTFRCDPISEHNRLYWYRQTLGQGPEFLTYFQNEAQLEKSRLLSDRFSAERPKGSFSTLEIQRTEQGDSAMYLCASSSGVLYGYTFGSGTRLTVV.

The chain combines TRBV18 with TRBJ1-1, with TRBD1 matching 9 bases. Germline V lookup: CDR1 KGHSH, CDR2 LQKENI. There are 15 residues in the CDR3. Trimming cost V 3 bases and J 2 bases; bases outside gene matches: 4. For the CDR3, the DNA is TGTGCCAGCTCACCGGGACAGGGAATAAACACTGAAGCTTTCTTT. Protein product: CASSPGQGINTEAFF.

The rearrangement links TRBV9 to TRBJ2-3, with D tentatively TRBD2 (5 bases). CDR3 length: 18 amino acids. Trimming took off 0 bases at V and 4 bases at J, with 21 bases between the two ends. The V gene's germline CDR1 is SGDLS and CDR2 YYNGEE. CDR3 sequence reads: CASSVAHKRSEVPDTQYF. The CDR3 DNA reads as TGTGCCAGCAGCGTAGCGCACAAGCGGAGCGAAGTCCCAGATACGCAGTATTTT.

V and J are TRBV6-5 and TRBJ2-2; 8 bases fit TRBD1. The CDR3 contains 13 residues. Trimming cost V 8 bases and J 4 bases; bases outside gene matches: 3. The germline V gene has CDR1 MNHEY and CDR2 SVGAGI. The CDR3 spells CASGQGGTGELFF. In DNA, the CDR3 is TGTGCCAGCGGACAGGGCGGCACCGGGGAGCTGTTTTTT.

This clone has a handful of counts. The rearrangement joins TRBV5-6 to TRBJ2-1; 9 bases agree with TRBD1. The CDR3 runs 15 residues. V was clipped by 4 bases and J by 2 bases; unmatched bases: 4. Germline values: CDR1 SGHDT, CDR2 YYEEEE. The CDR3 reads CASSPDRGAYNEQFF. The CDR3 DNA follows: TGTGCCAGCAGCCCGGACAGGGGAGCCTACAATGAGCAGTTCTTC.

This clone has only one observation. The rearrangement links TRBV7-7 to TRBJ2-1, with TRBD2 matching 11 bases. The CDR3 runs to 16 residues. The J segment lost 8 bases and the V segment lost 3 bases, leaving 9 bases of the junction unmatched. Germline V lookup: CDR1 SSHAT, CDR2 FNYEAQ (reference sequence). The CDR3 region is CASSFLAGGRADEQFF. CDR3 coding DNA: TGTGCCAGCAGCTTCCTAGCGGGGGGCCGGGCGGATGAGCAGTTCTTC.